This T cell receptor beta chain was obtained from a study of CD8 T cells in Susac syndrome. The T cells that were sequenced for TCR beta were CD8+ and CD4+ cells from blood. Control patients had untreated stable or active relapsing-remitting multiple sclerosis by revised McDonald criteria. The authors negatively isolated CD8+ and CD4+ T cells and FACS-enriched TEMRA cells. An amount of RNA that ranged from roughly 0.5 to 1 ug was reverse transcribed with random hexamers. An immunoSEQ multiplex PCR amplified TCR beta CDR3 over 54 Vbeta and 13 Jbeta. MiXCR, applied by TCRdb to the immunoSEQ multiplex PCR reads, yields one record per CDR3 protein. Of about 210,000 distinct CDR3 sequences in the sample, approximately 95% were seen once. This sequence originates from a human donor with multiple sclerosis. The sequencing sample was made of CD4+ T cells from PBMCs.

CDR3 nucleotides: TGCAGTGCCAGCAAGGGTTTGAGCACTGAAGCTTTCTTT. It encodes CSASKGLSTEAFF. V usage is TRBV20-1 and J usage is TRBJ1-1; no reliable D call. Trimming shortened V by 6 bases and J by 4 bases, and 15 bases separated the two germline ends. There are 13 residues in the CDR3. The V gene's germline CDR1 is DFQATT and CDR2 SNEGSKA (reference sequence).